Given below is one T cell receptor beta chain in context. Its antigen is as yet unknown. The V and J ends lost 1 base and 5 bases, in that order; junction bases with no gene match: 3. The CDR3 runs 14 residues. Per germline, CDR1 SGHNT and CDR2 YENEEA. This record belongs to a study of cytomegalovirus exposure and HLA in healthy donors. Findings and limits, study-wide: A link between a missense DCLRE1C variant and TCR beta V- and J-gene trimming emerged from a later analysis. Immune exposure was documented only through CMV serostatus.

PCR amplification relied on 60 Vbeta primers (plus 13 Jbeta primers). Clones were sequenced by immunoSEQ multiplex PCR, and TCRdb holds only the in-frame ones, with some missing. The repertoire consists of around 64,000 clones, with roughly 89% occurring once and the leading ten covering 2%. The sequencing sample was made of PBMCs. The J gene is TRBJ2-3, the V gene TRBV11-3, with TRBD2 matching 7 bases. This TCR was recovered from a woman aged 25 to 39 in good health and CMV-seronegative. The DNA for the CDR3 is TGTGCCAGCAGCTTAGGGGCTAGCGGAGATACGCAGTATTTT. Protein product: CASSLGASGDTQYF. Full variable domain (rest looked up from reference TRBV11-3 and TRBJ2-3): EAGVVQSPRYKIIEKKQPVAFWCNPISGHNTLYWYLQNLGQGPELLIRYENEEAVDDSQLPKDRFSAERLKGVDSTLKIQPAELGDSAVYLCASSLGASGDTQYFGPGTRLTVL.